This T cell receptor beta chain derives from a study of T cells in Graves' hyperthyroidism and ophthalmopathy. Study-level findings and limits: The model foresaw ophthalmopathy a median around 6 months prior to onset.

Template material for amplifying TCR beta CDR3 regions consisted of RNA transcripts. HTBI primers were used for first-round RT-PCR of the TCR CDR3. TCRdb called the multiplex PCR reads again in MiXCR, with one record for every CDR3 protein. The data hold about 150,000 distinct CDR3 sequences, with about 20% observed a single time. This clonotype was counted a few times. What it binds is not known. Trimming at V came to 1 base and at J to 5 bases, leaving 18 bases not matched to a gene. The germline V gene encodes CDR1 DFQATT and CDR2 SNEGSKA (reference sequence). The CDR3 sequence is 21 residues long. The sequencing sample was made of blood. The receptor comes from a woman between 50 and 59 years old with Graves' hyperthyroidism that later progressed to Graves' ophthalmopathy. The chain joins TRBV20-1 to TRBJ2-3, with 16 bases matching TRBD2. CDR3 bases: TGCAGTGCTAGAGCGAATCTCCGGGGACTAGCGGGAGGGCGGGGGGTAGATACGCAGTATTTT. Translation gives CSARANLRGLAGGRGVDTQYF.